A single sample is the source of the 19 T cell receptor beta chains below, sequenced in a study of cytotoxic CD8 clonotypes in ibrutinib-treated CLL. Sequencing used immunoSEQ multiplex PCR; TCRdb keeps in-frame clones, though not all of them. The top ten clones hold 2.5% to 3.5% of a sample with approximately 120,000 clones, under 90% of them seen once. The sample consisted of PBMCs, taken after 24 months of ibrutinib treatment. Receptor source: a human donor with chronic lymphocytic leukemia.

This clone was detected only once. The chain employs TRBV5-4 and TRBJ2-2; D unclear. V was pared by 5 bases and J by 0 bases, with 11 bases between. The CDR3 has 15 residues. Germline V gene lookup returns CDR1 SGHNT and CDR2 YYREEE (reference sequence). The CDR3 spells CASRKDATNTGELFF. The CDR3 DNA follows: TGTGCCAGCAGGAAGGACGCAACGAACACCGGGGAGCTGTTTTTT.

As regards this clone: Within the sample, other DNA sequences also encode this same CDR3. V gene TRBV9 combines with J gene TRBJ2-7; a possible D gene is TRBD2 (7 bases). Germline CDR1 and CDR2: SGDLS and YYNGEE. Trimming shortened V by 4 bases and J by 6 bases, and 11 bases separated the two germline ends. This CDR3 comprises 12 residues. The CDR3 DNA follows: TGTGCCAGCAGCCTAAGGGGGGGCGAGCAGTACTTC. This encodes CASSLRGGEQYF.

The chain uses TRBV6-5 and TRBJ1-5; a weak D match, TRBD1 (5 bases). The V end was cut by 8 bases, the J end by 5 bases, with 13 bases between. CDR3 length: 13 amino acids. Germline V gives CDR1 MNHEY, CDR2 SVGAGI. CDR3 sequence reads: CASARGSDQPQHF. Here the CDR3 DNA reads TGTGCCAGCGCCCGGGGGAGCGATCAGCCCCAGCATTTT.

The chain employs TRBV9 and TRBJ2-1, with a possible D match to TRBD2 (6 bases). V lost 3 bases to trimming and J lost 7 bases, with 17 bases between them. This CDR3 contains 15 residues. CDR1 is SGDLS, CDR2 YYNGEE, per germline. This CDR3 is CASSGDPGGWNEQFF. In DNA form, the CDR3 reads TGTGCCAGCAGCGGCGACCCCGGGGGTTGGAATGAGCAGTTCTTC.

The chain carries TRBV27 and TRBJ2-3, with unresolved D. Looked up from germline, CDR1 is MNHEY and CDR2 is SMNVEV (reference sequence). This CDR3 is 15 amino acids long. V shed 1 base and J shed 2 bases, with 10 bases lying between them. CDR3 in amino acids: CASSLLARITDTQYF. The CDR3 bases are TGTGCCAGCAGTTTATTGGCCAGAATCACAGATACGCAGTATTTT.

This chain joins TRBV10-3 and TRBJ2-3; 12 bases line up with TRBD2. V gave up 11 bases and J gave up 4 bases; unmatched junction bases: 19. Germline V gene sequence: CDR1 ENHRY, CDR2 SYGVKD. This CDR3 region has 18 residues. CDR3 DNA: TGTGCCTCCCAGGGGCGCCTAGCGGGGGGGCAGGTTGCAGATACGCAGTATTTT. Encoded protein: CASQGRLAGGQVADTQYF.

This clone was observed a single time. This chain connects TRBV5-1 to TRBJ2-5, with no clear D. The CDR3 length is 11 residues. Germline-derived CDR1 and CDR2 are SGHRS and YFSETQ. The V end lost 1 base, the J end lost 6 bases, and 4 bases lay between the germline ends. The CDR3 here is CASSLMKTQYF. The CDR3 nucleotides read TGCGCCAGCAGCTTGATGAAGACCCAGTACTTC.

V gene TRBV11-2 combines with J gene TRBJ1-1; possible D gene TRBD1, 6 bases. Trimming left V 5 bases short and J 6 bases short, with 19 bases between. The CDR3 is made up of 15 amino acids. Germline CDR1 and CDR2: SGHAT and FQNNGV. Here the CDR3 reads CASSTKQGIWPEAFF. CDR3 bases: TGTGCCAGCAGCACGAAACAGGGCATATGGCCTGAAGCTTTCTTT.

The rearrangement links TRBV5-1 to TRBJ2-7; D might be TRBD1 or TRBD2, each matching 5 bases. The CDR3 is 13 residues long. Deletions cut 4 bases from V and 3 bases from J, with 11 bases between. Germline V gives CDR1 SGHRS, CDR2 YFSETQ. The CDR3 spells CASSRDRDYEQYF. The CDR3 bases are TGCGCCAGCAGCAGGGACCGAGACTACGAGCAGTACTTC. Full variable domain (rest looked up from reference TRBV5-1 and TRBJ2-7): KAGVTQTPRYLIKTRGQQVTLSCSPISGHRSVSWYQQTPGQGLQFLFEYFSETQRNKGNFPGRFSGRQFSNSRSEMNVSTLELGDSALYLCASSRDRDYEQYFGPGTRLTVT.

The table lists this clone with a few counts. The CDR3 sequence: CASREDRGLNQPQHF. The CDR3 region has the DNA TGCGCCAGCAGGGAGGACAGGGGCCTCAATCAGCCCCAGCATTTT. The chain joins TRBV23-1 to TRBJ1-5; 9 positions agree with TRBD1. TRBV23-1 is marked as an open reading frame, function uncertain. The V gene end was trimmed by 6 bases and the J gene end by 3 bases; junction bases not matched to a gene: 6. The CDR3 loop spans 15 amino acids.

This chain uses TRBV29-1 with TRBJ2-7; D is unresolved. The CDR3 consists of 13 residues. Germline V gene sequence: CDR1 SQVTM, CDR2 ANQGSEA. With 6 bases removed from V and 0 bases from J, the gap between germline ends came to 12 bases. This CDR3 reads CSVVDKSSYEQYF. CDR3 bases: TGCAGCGTCGTCGACAAGTCCTCCTACGAGCAGTACTTC.

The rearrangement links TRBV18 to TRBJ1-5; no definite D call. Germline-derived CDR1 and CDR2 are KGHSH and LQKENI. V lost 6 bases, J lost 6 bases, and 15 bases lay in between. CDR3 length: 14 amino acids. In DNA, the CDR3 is TGTGCCAGCTCCCGGACGGGAAAGGTTCAGCCCCAGCATTTT. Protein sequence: CASSRTGKVQPQHF.

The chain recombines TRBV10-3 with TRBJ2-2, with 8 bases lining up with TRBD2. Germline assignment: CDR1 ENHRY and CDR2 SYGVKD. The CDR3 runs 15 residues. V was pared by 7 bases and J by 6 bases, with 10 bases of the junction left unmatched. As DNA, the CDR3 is TGTGCCATCACCGAAGGACTAGCCCCCCCCGGGGAGCTGTTTTTT. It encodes CAITEGLAPPGELFF.

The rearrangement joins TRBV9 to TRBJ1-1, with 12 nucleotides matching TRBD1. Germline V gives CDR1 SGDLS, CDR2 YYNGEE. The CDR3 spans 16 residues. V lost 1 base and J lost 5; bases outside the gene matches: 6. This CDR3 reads CASSVSRDRGLTEAFF. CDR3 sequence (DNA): TGTGCCAGCAGCGTATCCCGGGACAGGGGGCTTACTGAAGCTTTCTTT.

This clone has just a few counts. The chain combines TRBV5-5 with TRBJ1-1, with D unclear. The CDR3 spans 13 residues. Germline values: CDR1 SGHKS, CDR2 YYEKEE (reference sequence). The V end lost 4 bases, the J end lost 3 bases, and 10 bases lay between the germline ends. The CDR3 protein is CASSPRGDTEAFF. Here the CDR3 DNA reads TGTGCCAGCAGCCCCCGGGGAGACACTGAAGCTTTCTTT. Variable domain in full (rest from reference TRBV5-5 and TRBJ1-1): DAGVTQSPTHLIKTRGQQVTLRCSPISGHKSVSWYQQVLGQGPQFIFQYYEKEERGRGNFPDRFSARQFPNYSSELNVNALLLGDSALYLCASSPRGDTEAFFGQGTRLTVV.

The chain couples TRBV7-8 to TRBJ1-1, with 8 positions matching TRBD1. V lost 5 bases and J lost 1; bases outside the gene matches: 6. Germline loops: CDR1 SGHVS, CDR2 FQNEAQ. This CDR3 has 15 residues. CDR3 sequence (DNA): TGTGCCAGCAGCCCCAGGACAGGGTCGAACACTGAAGCTTTCTTT. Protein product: CASSPRTGSNTEAFF.

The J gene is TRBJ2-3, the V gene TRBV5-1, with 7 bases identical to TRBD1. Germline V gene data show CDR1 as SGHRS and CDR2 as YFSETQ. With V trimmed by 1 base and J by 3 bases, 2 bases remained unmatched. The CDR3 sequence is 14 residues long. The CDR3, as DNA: TGCGCCAGCAGCTTGCAGGGGGTAACAGATACGCAGTATTTT. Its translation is CASSLQGVTDTQYF.

CDR3 in DNA: TGTGCCAGCAGAGCCCAGGGGGGCGGCACAGATACGCAGTATTTT. As protein: CASRAQGGGTDTQYF. The chain couples TRBV6-5 to TRBJ2-3; D is perhaps TRBD1 (7 bases). Trimming took off 6 bases at V and 1 base at J, with 14 bases between the two ends. CDR3 length: 15 residues. CDR1 and CDR2 from the germline V gene are MNHEY and SVGAGI.

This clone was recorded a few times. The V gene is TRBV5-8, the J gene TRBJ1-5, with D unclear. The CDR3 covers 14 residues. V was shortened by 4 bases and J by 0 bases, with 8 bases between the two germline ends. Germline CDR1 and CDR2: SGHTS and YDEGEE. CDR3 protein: CASSRVGSNQPQHF. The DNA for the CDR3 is TGTGCCAGCAGCCGAGTGGGTAGCAATCAGCCCCAGCATTTT.